Following are 8 T cell receptor beta chains from one sample sequenced in a study of cytomegalovirus exposure and HLA in healthy donors. Use of 60 Vbeta and 13 Jbeta primers characterized the PCR. TCRdb keeps only in-frame clones here, not all; method: immunoSEQ multiplex PCR. There are 100,000 or so clones in the sample; roughly 85% occur only once, and approximately 3% lies in the top ten. Sequenced input: PBMCs. The source is a woman aged 40 to 50 in good health and CMV-seronegative.

This sequence joins TRBV7-2 and TRBJ1-4; the D gene is possibly TRBD1 (6 bases). CDR1 is SGHTA and CDR2 is FQGNSA in the germline V gene. CDR3 length: 14 amino acids. Trimming took off 6 bases at V and 5 bases at J, with 13 bases between the two ends. Here the CDR3 reads CASRRRGGNEKLFF. The CDR3 nucleotides read TGTGCCAGCAGACGGAGGGGGGGGAATGAAAAACTGTTTTTT.

This chain uses TRBV27 with TRBJ1-1; a weak D match, TRBD1 (6 bases). Between the trimmed V and J ends, which lost 4 bases and 2 bases, there was a span of 11 bases. Germline V lookup: CDR1 MNHEY, CDR2 SMNVEV (reference sequence). The CDR3 length is 14 residues. The CDR3 is CASSYGTSNTEAFF. The CDR3 DNA reads TGTGCCAGCAGTTACGGGACAAGTAACACTGAAGCTTTCTTT.

This sequence joins TRBV6-4 and TRBJ2-2, with D possibly TRBD2 on 5 matching bases. This CDR3 is built from 14 residues. The V and J ends lost 5 bases and 1 base respectively, with 8 bases between them. Germline CDR1 and CDR2: MRHNA and SNTAGT. The chain's CDR3 is CASSRRVNTGELFF. In DNA, the CDR3 is TGTGCCAGCAGTAGGCGGGTGAACACCGGGGAGCTGTTTTTT.

The chain has TRBV2 and TRBJ2-5; 8 nucleotides match TRBD1. The CDR3 is 13 residues long. V trimming: 10 bases; J trimming: 2 bases; junction bases outside the gene matches: 6. Germline CDR1 is SNHLY and CDR2 is FYNNEI. CDR3 DNA sequence: TGTGCCACCCGACAGGGGCGGCAAGAGACCCAGTACTTC. Translated: CATRQGRQETQYF.

The chain combines TRBV5-3 with TRBJ1-1, with 8 bases matching TRBD1. TRBV5-3 is an ORF; its function is uncertain. The CDR3 loop spans 15 amino acids. The V segment lost 4 bases and the J segment 1 base; nucleotides outside the gene matches: 6. CDR3 loop: CARSGGGQENTEAFF. The DNA for the CDR3 is TGTGCCAGAAGCGGGGGGGGACAGGAGAACACTGAAGCTTTCTTT.

The gene calls are TRBV7-8 and TRBJ1-1, with D hard to call. V lost 5 bases to trimming and J lost 5 bases, with 6 bases between them. In germline, CDR1 is SGHVS, CDR2 FQNEAQ. There are 11 residues in the CDR3. This CDR3 is CASSLQTEAFF. The DNA for the CDR3 is TGTGCCAGCAGCCTACAGACTGAAGCTTTCTTT.

In this sample, this clone turned up a few times. The gene calls are TRBV20-1 and TRBJ2-1, with 7 nucleotides matching TRBD1. This CDR3 is 10 amino acids long. J lost 10 bases, V lost 6 bases, and 3 bases had no gene match. Germline CDR1 and CDR2: DFQATT and SNEGSKA (reference sequence). CDR3 in amino acids: CSARTGEQFF. The CDR3 nucleotides are TGCAGTGCCCGGACAGGAGAGCAGTTCTTC.

This chain joins TRBV11-2 and TRBJ2-1; TRBD1 matches at 7 bases. The germline CDR1 and CDR2 sequences are SGHAT and FQNNGV. The CDR3 is made up of 16 amino acids. V dropped 5 bases and J dropped 0; count of bases not matched to a gene: 7. The CDR3 coding sequence is TGTGCCAGCAGCGCCGGGACAGAGAGCTCCTACAATGAGCAGTTCTTC. Translation gives CASSAGTESSYNEQFF.